Listed here are 9 T cell receptor beta chains from one sample, sequenced in a study of shared clonotypes between healthy human individuals. Sequencing was performed with immunoSEQ multiplex PCR; in TCRdb, only in-frame clones are kept and a portion is missing. The repertoire consists of about 2.3 million clones, with 85% to 95% occurring once and the leading ten covering 0.37%. Sequencing was performed on naive CD4+ T cells from PBMCs. Subset given: CD45RA+ positively selected. The receptors were sampled from a man younger than 35 in good health. Some clones in this sample may be carry-over from other donors' samples.

Remarks on this clone: Other DNA sequences in the sample encode the same CDR3. The gene calls are TRBV7-2 and TRBJ1-5, with TRBD1 as a possible D gene (5 bases). CDR1 and CDR2 (germline): SGHTA, FQGNSA. This CDR3 has 14 residues. V dropped 5 bases and J dropped 0 bases, with 8 bases sitting between them. CDR3 coding DNA: TGTGCCAGCAGCGCCACAGGTAGCAATCAGCCCCAGCATTTT. Amino acid sequence: CASSATGSNQPQHF.

The chain links TRBV28 to TRBJ1-3; D remains ambiguous. The V gene lost 2 bases and the J gene lost 0 bases, with 5 bases spanning the gap. Germline V gene lookup returns CDR1 MDHEN and CDR2 SYDVKM. The CDR3 is 14 residues long. CDR3: CASSLRFSGNTIYF. DNA of the CDR3: TGTGCCAGCAGTTTAAGGTTCTCTGGAAACACCATATATTTT.

With regard to this clone: The identical CDR3 is also encoded by other nucleotide sequences in the sample. The rearrangement links TRBV6-1 to TRBJ1-1, with a possible D match to TRBD1 (6 bases). Germline lookup yields CDR1 MNHNS and CDR2 SASEGT. The CDR3 has 14 residues. V lost 4 bases and J 1 base, leaving 10 bases between the germline ends. The CDR3 DNA follows: TGTGCCAGCAGTGTGGACAGACCGAACACTGAAGCTTTCTTT. Its protein is CASSVDRPNTEAFF.

The chain couples TRBV15 to TRBJ2-3, with 7 nucleotides matching TRBD2. The CDR3 sequence is 14 residues long. J was trimmed by 4 bases and V by 5 bases; bases with no gene match: 6. Looked up from germline, CDR1 is LNHNV and CDR2 is YYDKDF (reference sequence). Here the CDR3 DNA reads TGTGCCACCAGCTCACATGGGGGGGCAGATACGCAGTATTTT. Encoded protein: CATSSHGGADTQYF.

CDR3 residues: CASSYDITQPQHF. In DNA form, the CDR3 reads TGTGCCAGCAGTTATGACATCACTCAGCCCCAGCATTTT. The chain carries TRBV6-6 and TRBJ1-5; no clear D. V lost 3 bases to trimming and J lost 6 bases, with 9 bases between them. Looked up from germline, CDR1 is MNHNY and CDR2 is SVGAGI (reference sequence). CDR3 length equals 13 residues.

The count of this clone is one. This chain joins TRBV28 and TRBJ2-7, with D maybe TRBD1 (6 bases). V was shortened by 4 bases and J by 3 bases, with 16 bases between the two germline ends. The V gene's germline CDR1 is MDHEN and CDR2 SYDVKM. CDR3 length equals 15 residues. Written as DNA, the CDR3 is TGTGCCAGCAGTTCCAGAGCCGGGACAATCTACGAGCAGTACTTC. The encoded protein is CASSSRAGTIYEQYF. Based on the CDR3 plus reference TRBV28 and TRBJ2-7, the full variable domain is DVKVTQSSRYLVKRTGEKVFLECVQDMDHENMFWYRQDPGLGLRLIYFSYDVKMKEKGDIPEGYSVSREKKERFSLILESASTNQTSMYLCASSSRAGTIYEQYFGPGTRLTVT.

In its sample, this clone was seen a few times. CDR3 loop: CASSPVWNTEAFF. For the CDR3, the DNA is TGTGCCAGCTCACCAGTCTGGAACACTGAAGCTTTCTTT. The genes are TRBV18 and TRBJ1-1, with D unclear. V shed 2 bases and J shed 1 base, with 5 bases lying between them. This CDR3 is 13 amino acids long. Looked up from germline, CDR1 is KGHSH and CDR2 is LQKENI.

In the case of this clone: The same CDR3 is also encoded by other DNA sequences in this sample. The chain has TRBV5-1 and TRBJ2-7; D ambiguous. In germline, CDR1 is SGHRS, CDR2 YFSETQ. Trimming removed 0 bases at V and 2 bases at J, with 9 bases between. This CDR3 contains 14 residues. The CDR3 DNA reads TGCGCCAGCAGCTTGGCCCCCGGAGCCTACGAGCAGTACTTC. Translating gives CASSLAPGAYEQYF.

Comments on this clone: Other DNA variants within this sample encode the same CDR3. This chain connects TRBV5-1 to TRBJ1-4; D unresolved. Germline assignment: CDR1 SGHRS and CDR2 YFSETQ. The V and J ends lost 3 bases and 0 bases respectively, with 3 bases between them. The CDR3 runs 13 residues. This CDR3 reads CASSSATNEKLFF. As DNA, the CDR3 is TGCGCCAGCAGCTCTGCAACTAATGAAAAACTGTTTTTT.